This T cell receptor (beta chain) was captured in a study of blood T cell repertoires in COVID-19. This clone came up once. TCRdb keeps only in-frame clones here, not all; method: immunoSEQ multiplex PCR. The repertoire consists of 350,000 to 450,000 clones, with roughly 86% occurring once and the leading ten covering 1.5% to 2.5%. Participants reported their clinical history, and cohort assignment relied on those reports. V lost 7 bases to trimming and J lost 5 bases, with 12 bases between them. Germline V gene data show CDR1 as SQVTM and CDR2 as ANQGSEA. This CDR3 is built from 12 residues. The sample comprised PBMCs or T cells enriched from blood (not recorded which). This sequence originates from a man aged 35-49 years in a cohort exposed to, infected with or recovered from COVID-19 (not recorded which). The chain has TRBV29-1 and TRBJ1-5; D is unresolved. CDR3 sequence reads: CSARWGDQPQHF. In DNA form, the CDR3 reads TGCAGCGCCCGGTGGGGAGATCAGCCCCAGCATTTT.